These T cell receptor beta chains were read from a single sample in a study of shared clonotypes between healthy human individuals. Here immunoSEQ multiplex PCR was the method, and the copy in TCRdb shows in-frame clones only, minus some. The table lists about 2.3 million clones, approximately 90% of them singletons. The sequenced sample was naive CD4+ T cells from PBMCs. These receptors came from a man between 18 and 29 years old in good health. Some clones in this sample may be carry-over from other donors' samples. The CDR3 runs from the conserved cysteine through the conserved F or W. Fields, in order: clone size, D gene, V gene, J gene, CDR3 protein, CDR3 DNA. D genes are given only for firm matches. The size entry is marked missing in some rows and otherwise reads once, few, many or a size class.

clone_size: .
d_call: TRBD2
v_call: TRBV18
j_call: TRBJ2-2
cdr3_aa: CASSPPMTSVYTGELFF
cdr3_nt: TGTGCCAGCTCACCACCGATGACTAGCGTATACACCGGGGAGCTGTTTTTT

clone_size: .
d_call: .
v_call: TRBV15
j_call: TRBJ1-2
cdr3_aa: CATSRDPLVNYGYTF
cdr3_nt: TGTGCCACCAGCAGAGATCCACTGGTGAACTATGGCTACACCTTC

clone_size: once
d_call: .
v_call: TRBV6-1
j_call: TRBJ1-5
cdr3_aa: CASRGSPFSNQPQHF
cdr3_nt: TGTGCCAGCAGGGGGAGTCCCTTTTCCAATCAGCCCCAGCATTTT

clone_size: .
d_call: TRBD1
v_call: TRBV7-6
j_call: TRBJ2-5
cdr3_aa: CASSRGQEETQYF
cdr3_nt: TGTGCCAGCAGCCGCGGACAGGAGGAGACCCAGTACTTC

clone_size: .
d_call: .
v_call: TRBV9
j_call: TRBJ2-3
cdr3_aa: CASSVSRLGDTQYF
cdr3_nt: TGTGCCAGCAGCGTATCAAGACTAGGGGATACGCAGTATTTT

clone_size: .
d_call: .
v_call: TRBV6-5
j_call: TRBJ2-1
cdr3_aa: CASSYSSTGNEQFF
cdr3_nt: TGTGCCAGCAGTTACTCATCGACGGGCAATGAGCAGTTCTTC

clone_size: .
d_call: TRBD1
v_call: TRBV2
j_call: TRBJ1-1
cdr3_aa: CASSFTGGTEAFF
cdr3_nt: TGTGCCAGCAGCTTTACAGGGGGGACTGAAGCTTTCTTT

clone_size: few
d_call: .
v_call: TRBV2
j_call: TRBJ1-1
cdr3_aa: CASRQYTEAFF
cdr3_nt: TGTGCCAGCAGACAATACACTGAAGCTTTCTTT

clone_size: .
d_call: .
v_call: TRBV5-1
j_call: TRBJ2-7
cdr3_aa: CASSLEFPGPTYEQYF
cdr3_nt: TGCGCCAGCAGCTTGGAATTTCCCGGACCGACCTACGAGCAGTACTTC

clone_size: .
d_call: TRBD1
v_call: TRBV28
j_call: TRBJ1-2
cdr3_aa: CASSYNPGTAKSDYGYTF
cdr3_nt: TGTGCCAGCAGTTACAACCCCGGGACAGCAAAGAGCGACTATGGCTACACCTTC

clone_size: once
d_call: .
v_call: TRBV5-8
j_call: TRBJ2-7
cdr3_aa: CASSLGQRYEQYF
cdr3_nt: TGTGCCAGCAGCTTGGGACAGAGATACGAGCAGTACTTC

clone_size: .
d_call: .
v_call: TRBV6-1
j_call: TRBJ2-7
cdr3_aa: CASSEARRGKYEQYF
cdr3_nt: TGTGCCAGCAGTGAGGCTCGAAGGGGGAAGTACGAGCAGTACTTC

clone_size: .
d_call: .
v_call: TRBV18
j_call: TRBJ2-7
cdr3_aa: CASSGGQSAYEQYF
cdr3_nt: TGTGCCAGCTCAGGTGGACAGTCTGCCTACGAGCAGTACTTC

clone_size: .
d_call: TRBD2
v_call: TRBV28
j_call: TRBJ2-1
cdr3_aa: CASSLLAGVENEQFF
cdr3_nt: TGTGCCAGCAGTTTATTAGCGGGAGTTGAAAATGAGCAGTTCTTC

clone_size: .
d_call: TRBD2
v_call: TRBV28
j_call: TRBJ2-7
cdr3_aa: CASSSPGLAGGQYF
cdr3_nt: TGTGCCAGCAGCTCCCCTGGACTAGCGGGAGGACAGTACTTC

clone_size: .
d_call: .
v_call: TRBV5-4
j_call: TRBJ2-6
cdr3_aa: CASSSGRRLSGANVLTF
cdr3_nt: TGTGCCAGCAGCTCGGGACGGAGACTCTCTGGGGCCAACGTCCTGACTTTC

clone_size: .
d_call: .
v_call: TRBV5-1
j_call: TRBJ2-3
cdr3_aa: CASSLVQGLDTQYF
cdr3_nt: TGCGCCAGCAGCTTGGTGCAGGGCCTAGATACGCAGTATTTT

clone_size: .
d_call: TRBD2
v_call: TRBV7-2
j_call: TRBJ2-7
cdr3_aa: CASSLGLAGSYEQYF
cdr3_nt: TGTGCCAGCAGCTTAGGGCTAGCGGGAAGCTACGAGCAGTACTTC

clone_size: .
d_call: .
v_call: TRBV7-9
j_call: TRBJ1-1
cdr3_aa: CASSWDEVTEAFF
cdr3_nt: TGTGCCAGCAGCTGGGATGAGGTAACTGAAGCTTTCTTT

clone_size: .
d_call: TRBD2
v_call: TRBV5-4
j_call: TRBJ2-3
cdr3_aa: CASSLLTSGSFPDTQYF
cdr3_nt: TGTGCCAGCAGCTTGCTTACTAGCGGGAGCTTTCCCGATACGCAGTATTTT

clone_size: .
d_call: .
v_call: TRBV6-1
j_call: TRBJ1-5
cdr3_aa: CASSEGLGNSNQPQHF
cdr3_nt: TGTGCCAGCAGTGAAGGTCTGGGGAATAGCAATCAGCCCCAGCATTTT

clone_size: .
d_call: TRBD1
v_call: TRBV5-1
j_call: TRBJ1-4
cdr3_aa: CASSLEGQTGEKLFF
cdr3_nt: TGCGCCAGCAGCTTGGAGGGACAGACGGGGGAAAAACTGTTTTTT

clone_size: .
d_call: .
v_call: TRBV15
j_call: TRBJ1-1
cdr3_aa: CATSRGREEAFF
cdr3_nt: TGTGCCACCAGCAGAGGCAGGGAAGAAGCTTTCTTT

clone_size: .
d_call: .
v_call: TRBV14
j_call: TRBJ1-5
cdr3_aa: CASSRGSNQPQHF
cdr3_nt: TGTGCCAGCAGCCGAGGGAGCAATCAGCCCCAGCATTTT

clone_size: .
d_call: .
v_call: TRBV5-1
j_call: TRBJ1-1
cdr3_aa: CASRGRAPGGTEAFF
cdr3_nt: TGCGCCAGCAGGGGGCGGGCACCCGGGGGCACTGAAGCTTTCTTT

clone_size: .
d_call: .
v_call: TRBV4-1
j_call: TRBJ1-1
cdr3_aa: CASSPLTARKSGEAFF
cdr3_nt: TGCGCCAGCAGCCCCCTTACCGCACGGAAAAGTGGCGAAGCTTTCTTT

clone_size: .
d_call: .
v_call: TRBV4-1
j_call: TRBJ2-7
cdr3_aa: CASSQDPGGTHEQYF
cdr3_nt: TGCGCCAGCAGCCAAGATCCAGGGGGGACTCACGAGCAGTACTTC

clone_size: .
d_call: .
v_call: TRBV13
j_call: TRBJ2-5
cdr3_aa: CASSFAFRGNQFRTQYF
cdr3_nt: TGTGCCAGCAGCTTCGCATTTCGCGGGAACCAGTTTAGGACCCAGTACTTC

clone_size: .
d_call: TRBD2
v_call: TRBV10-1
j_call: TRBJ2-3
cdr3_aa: CASSGKLAGGQDTQYF
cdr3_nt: TGCGCCAGCAGTGGCAAACTAGCGGGAGGTCAAGATACGCAGTATTTT

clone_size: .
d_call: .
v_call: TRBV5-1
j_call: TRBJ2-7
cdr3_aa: CASSLENEQYF
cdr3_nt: TGCGCCAGCAGCTTGGAGAACGAGCAGTACTTC

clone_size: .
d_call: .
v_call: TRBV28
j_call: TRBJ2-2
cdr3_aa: CASKDANTGELFF
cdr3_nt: TGTGCCAGCAAAGATGCCAACACCGGGGAGCTGTTTTTT

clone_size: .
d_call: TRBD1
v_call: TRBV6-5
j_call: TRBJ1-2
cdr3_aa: CASSRTGGAYGYTF
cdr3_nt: TGTGCCAGCAGTCGGACAGGGGGGGCCTATGGCTACACCTTC

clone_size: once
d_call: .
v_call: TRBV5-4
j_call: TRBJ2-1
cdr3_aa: CASSPLNNEQFF
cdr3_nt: TGTGCCAGCAGCCCCCTTAACAATGAGCAGTTCTTC

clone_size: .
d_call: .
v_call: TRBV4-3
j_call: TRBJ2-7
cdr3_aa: CASSQGSADSYEQYF
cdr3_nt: TGCGCCAGCAGCCAAGGGAGCGCCGACTCCTACGAGCAGTACTTC

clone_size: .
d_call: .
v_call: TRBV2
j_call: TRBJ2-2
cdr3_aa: CASSAGPLGGELFF
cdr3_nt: TGTGCCAGCAGTGCGGGACCCCTCGGCGGGGAGCTGTTTTTT

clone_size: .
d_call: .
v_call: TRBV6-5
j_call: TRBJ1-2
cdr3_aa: CASSYSDRDYGYTF
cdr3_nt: TGTGCCAGCAGTTACTCGGACAGAGACTATGGCTACACCTTC

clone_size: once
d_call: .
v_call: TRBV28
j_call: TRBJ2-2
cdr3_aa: CASIRQANTGELFF
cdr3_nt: TGTGCCAGCATCAGACAGGCCAACACCGGGGAGCTGTTTTTT

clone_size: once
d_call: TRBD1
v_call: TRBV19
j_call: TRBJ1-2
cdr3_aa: CATQGPGVPDYGYTF
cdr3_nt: TGTGCCACACAGGGGCCAGGAGTTCCTGACTATGGCTACACCTTC

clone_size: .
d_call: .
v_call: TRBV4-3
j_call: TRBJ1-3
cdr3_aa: CASSQGPQSSGNTIYF
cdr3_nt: TGCGCCAGCAGCCAGGGGCCACAAAGCTCTGGAAACACCATATATTTT

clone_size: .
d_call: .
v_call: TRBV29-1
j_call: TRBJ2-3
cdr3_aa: CSVAPGSRSTDTQYF
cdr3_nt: TGCAGCGTTGCGCCTGGGAGTAGGAGTACAGATACGCAGTATTTT

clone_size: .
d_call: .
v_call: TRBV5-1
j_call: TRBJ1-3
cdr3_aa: CASSFSGRSSGNTIYF
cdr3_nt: TGCGCCAGCAGCTTTAGTGGACGAAGCTCTGGAAACACCATATATTTT

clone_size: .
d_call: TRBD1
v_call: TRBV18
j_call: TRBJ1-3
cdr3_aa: CASSPGTGVFGNTIYF
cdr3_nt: TGTGCCAGCTCACCAGGGACAGGGGTCTTCGGAAACACCATATATTTT

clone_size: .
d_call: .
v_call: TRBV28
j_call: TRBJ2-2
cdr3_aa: CASSFVTGELFF
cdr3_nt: TGTGCCAGCAGTTTCGTAACCGGGGAGCTGTTTTTT

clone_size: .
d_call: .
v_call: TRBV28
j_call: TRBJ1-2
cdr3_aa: CASTRYGAVGYTF
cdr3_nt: TGTGCCAGCACCCGCTACGGGGCTGTCGGCTACACCTTC

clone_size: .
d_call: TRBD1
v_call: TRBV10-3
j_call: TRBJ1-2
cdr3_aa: CAISESSLGQVRNYGYTF
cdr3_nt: TGTGCCATCAGTGAGTCTTCACTCGGACAGGTTCGCAACTATGGCTACACCTTC

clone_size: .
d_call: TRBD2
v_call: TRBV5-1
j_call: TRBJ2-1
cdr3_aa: CASWETSGFYNEQFF
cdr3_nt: TGCGCCAGCTGGGAGACTAGCGGGTTCTACAATGAGCAGTTCTTC

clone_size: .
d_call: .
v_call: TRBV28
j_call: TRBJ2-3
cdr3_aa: CAVPPPYSRGSDTQYF
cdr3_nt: TGTGCGGTCCCACCTCCTTACTCCAGGGGCTCAGATACGCAGTATTTT

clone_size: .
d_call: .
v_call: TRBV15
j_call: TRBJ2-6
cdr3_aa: CATSREGAGANVLTF
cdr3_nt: TGTGCCACCAGCAGAGAAGGGGCTGGGGCCAACGTCCTGACTTTC

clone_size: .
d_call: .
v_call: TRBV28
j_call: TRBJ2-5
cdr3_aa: CATHGSGDKQETQYF
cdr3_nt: TGTGCCACACACGGATCGGGGGATAAACAAGAGACCCAGTACTTC

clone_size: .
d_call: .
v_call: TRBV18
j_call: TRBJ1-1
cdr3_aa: CASSLDENTEAFF
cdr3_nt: TGTGCCAGCTCCCTCGACGAGAACACTGAAGCTTTCTTT

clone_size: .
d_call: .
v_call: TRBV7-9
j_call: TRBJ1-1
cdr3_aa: CASSSLGRDAFF
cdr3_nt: TGTGCCAGCAGCTCACTGGGCAGGGATGCTTTCTTT

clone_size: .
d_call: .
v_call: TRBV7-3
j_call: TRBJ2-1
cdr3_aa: CASSSSPRVEQFF
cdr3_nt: TGTGCCAGCAGCTCCTCCCCAAGGGTTGAGCAGTTCTTC

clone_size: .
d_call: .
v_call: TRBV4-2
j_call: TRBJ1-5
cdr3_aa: CASSPRHMSNQPQHF
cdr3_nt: TGTGCCAGCAGCCCACGACATATGAGCAATCAGCCCCAGCATTTT

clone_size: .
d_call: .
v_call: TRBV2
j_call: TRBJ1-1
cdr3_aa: CASSQIGGNTEAFF
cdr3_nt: TGTGCCAGCAGTCAAATAGGTGGGAACACTGAAGCTTTCTTT

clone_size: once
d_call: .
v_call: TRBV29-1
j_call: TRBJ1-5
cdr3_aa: CSVEGPGGEGQPQHF
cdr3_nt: TGCAGCGTTGAAGGCCCTGGAGGGGAGGGGCAGCCCCAGCATTTT